The present T cell receptor beta chain was sequenced within a study of OX40 agonist ivuxolimab in advanced cancers. Context from the whole study: The costimulatory receptor OX40 (CD134) was targeted by ivuxolimab, a fully human IgG2 agonistic monoclonal antibody. Intravenous ivuxolimab was administered to patients every 2 weeks at six dose levels: 0.01, 0.1, 0.3, 1.5, 3 and 10 mg/kg. Among the approximately 54 dose-escalation patients, about 20 had hepatocellular carcinoma, roughly 15 melanoma, 9 renal cell carcinoma and 9 head and neck cancer. A male proportion of roughly 85% and a mean age of 60 years, ranging from about 23 to 90, were recorded for the dose-escalation cohort. Prior anti-PD-1, anti-PD-L1 or anti-CTLA-4 therapy was permitted, and checkpoint inhibitors had been received by around 39% of dose-escalation patients. Partial responses were achieved by three dose-escalation patients, of whom one had hepatocellular carcinoma and two had cutaneous melanoma. The point of sequencing TCRbeta in the periphery was to test whether ivuxolimab changed TCR sequence diversity and drove clonal T-cell expansion. The paper covers the monotherapy dose-escalation part of the phase I ivuxolimab trial, which included N of about 50 patients.

Patients with autoimmune disease history or receiving systemic immunosuppression were excluded from the trial. Peripheral blood for TCR sequencing was collected from all dose cohorts at baseline, on cycle 4 day 1, and on cycle 7 day 1. The samples were taken from a phase I, first-in-human, multicenter, open-label dose-escalation trial of ivuxolimab. Adults with locally advanced or metastatic head and neck squamous cell, hepatocellular, melanoma or renal cell carcinoma were enrolled in the trial. Before TCR sequencing, CD4+ T cells and CD8+ T cells from peripheral blood were sorted into separate populations. To sequence the TCRbeta CDR3 region, genomic DNA was isolated from the sorted cells. TCRbeta CDR3 regions were sequenced using the immunoSEQ Assay. What TCRdb holds here is the immuneACCESS table cut down to in-frame rearrangements. Part of the clones is not present; checked against another copy, under half of the missing clones reflect an unresolved V gene, and the others are unexplained. The sample yields about 62,000 clones; about 91% were counted once. The ten top clones hold roughly 12% of the sample.

On the study overall, not on this receptor specifically: Antigen specificity was not determined for the clonally expanded peripheral T cells. At doses of 0.1 to 3.0 mg/kg, clonal expansion of both CD4+ and CD8+ T cells in blood was seen between baseline and week 6. In the 0.1-3.0 mg/kg groups, partial responders were among the patients with the lowest normalized peripheral clonal expansion, particularly in CD8+ T cells. On average, CD8+ T cells showed more expanded clones than CD4+ T cells after ivuxolimab. Low levels of normalized T-cell clonal expansion were also seen in some patients who did not respond.

Note on this clone: The antigen this receptor binds is unknown. Per-nucleotide qualities are absent, and no much larger clonotype sits a single base away.

The starting material was CD4+ or CD8+ T cells sorted from blood, obtained in a trial of the OX40 agonist ivuxolimab. The clonotype comes from an adult with an advanced solid tumor such as melanoma, head and neck, liver or kidney cancer.

The DNA reads as follows: TGTGCCAGTAAGCCGGGACAAGCTAACTATGGCTACACCTTC. This gives the protein CASKPGQANYGYTF. Recombination linked TRBV9 to TRBJ1-2, with TRBD1 as a weak D call on 6 bases. Reading from cysteine to phenylalanine, the CDR3 counts 14 amino acids. Of all the DNA, just the CDR3 is kept, 42 bases in frame from base 1. Trimming at the junction amounts to 8 bases on V and 0 bases on J, and the germline ends lie 14 bases apart. CDR1 and CDR2 are drawn from the germline V gene: SGDLS, YYNGEE.